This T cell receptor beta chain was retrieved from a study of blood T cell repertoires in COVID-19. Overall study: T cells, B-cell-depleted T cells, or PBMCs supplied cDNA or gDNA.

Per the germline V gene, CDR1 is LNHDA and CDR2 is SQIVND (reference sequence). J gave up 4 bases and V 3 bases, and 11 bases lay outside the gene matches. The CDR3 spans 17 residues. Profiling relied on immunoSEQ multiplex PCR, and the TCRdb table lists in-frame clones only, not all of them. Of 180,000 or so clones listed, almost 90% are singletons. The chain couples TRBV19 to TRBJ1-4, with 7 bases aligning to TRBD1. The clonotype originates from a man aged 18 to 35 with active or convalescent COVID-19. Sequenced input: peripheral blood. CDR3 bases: TGTGCCAGTAGTATCTCCTTAACAGGGGCCTATAATGAAAAACTGTTTTTT. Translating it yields CASSISLTGAYNEKLFF.